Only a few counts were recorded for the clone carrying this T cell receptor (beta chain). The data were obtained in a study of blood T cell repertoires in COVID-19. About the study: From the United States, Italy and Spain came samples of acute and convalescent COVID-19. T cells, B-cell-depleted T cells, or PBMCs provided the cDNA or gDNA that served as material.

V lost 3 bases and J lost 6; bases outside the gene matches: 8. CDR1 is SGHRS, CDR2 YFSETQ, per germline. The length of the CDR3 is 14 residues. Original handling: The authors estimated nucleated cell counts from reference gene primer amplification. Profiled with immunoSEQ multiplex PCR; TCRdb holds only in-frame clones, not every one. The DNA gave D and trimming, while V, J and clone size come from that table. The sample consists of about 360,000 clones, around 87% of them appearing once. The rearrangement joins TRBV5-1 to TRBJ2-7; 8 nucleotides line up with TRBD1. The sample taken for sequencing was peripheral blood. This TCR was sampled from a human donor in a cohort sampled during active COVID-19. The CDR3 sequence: CASSSTGVGSEQYF. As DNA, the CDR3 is TGCGCCAGCAGCTCGACAGGGGTTGGTAGCGAGCAGTACTTC.